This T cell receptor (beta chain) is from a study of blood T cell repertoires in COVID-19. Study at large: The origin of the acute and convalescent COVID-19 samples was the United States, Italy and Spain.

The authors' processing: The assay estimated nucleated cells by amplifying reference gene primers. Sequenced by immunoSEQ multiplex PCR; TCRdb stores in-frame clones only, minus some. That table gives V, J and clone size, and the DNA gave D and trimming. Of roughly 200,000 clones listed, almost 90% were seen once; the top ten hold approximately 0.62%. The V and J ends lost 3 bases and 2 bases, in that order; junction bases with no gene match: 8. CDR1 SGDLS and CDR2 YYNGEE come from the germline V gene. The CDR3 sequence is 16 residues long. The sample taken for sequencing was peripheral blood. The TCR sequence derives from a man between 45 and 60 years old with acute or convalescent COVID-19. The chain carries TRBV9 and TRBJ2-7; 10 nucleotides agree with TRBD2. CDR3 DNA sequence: TGTGCCAGCAGCGACCTGACTAGCGGGCCTACCTACGAGCAGTACTTC. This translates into CASSDLTSGPTYEQYF.